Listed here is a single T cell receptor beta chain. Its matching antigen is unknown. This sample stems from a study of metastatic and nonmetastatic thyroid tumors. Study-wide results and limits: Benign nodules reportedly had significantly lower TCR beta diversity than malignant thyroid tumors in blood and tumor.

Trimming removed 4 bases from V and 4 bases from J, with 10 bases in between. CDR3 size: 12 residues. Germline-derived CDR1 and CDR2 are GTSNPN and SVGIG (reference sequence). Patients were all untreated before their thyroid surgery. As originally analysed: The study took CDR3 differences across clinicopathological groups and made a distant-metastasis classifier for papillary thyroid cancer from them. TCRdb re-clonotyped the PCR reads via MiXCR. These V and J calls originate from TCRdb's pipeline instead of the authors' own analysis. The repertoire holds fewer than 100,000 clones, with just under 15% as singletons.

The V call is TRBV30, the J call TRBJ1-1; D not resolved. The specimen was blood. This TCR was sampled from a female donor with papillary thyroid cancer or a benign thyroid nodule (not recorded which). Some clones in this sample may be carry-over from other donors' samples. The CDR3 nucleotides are TGTGCCTGGATTGCCTCGGGCACTGAAGCTTTCTTT. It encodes CAWIASGTEAFF.